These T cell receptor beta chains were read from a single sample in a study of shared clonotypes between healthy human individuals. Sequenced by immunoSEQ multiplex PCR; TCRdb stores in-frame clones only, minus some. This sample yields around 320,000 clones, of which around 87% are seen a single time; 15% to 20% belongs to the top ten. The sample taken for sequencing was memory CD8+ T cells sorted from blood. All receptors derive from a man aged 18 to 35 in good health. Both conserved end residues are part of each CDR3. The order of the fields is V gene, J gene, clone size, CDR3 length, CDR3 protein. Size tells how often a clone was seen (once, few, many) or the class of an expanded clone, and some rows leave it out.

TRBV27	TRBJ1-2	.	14	CASSLTLGGYGYTF
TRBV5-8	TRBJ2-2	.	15	CASTTRDRGTGELFF
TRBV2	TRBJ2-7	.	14	CASLSGTGDYEQYF
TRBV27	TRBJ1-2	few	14	CASSLDRANYGYTF
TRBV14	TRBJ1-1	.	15	CASSQEGQGFAEAFF
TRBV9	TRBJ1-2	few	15	CASSVGQGGHYGYTF
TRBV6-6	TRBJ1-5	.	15	CASSYSVGVNQPQHF
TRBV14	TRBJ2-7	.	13	CASGRDLLNEQYF
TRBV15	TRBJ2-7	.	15	CATSSVGASGYEQYF
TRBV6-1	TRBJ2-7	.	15	CASSTVSGGAGEQYF
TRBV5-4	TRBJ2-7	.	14	CASSLEQGAYEQYF
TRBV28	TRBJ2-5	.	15	CASSFLGGIAETQYF
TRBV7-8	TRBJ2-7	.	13	CASSWASSYEQYF
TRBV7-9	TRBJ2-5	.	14	CASRPTLNQETQYF
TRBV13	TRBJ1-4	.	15	CASSSRGSTNEKLFF
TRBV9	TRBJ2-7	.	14	CASSEEGEGGEQYF
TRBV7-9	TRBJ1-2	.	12	CASSLGQAGYTF
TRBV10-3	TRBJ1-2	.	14	CAISESEAVDGYTF
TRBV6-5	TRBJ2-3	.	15	CASSQGGTGTDTQYF
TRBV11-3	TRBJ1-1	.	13	CASSSRFPGEAFF
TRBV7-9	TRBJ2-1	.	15	CASTREGVWDNEQFF
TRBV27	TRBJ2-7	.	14	CASSLYRGPFEQYF